This TCR beta chain was sequenced in a study of post-analysis software for immune sequencing data. Broader study findings: The normalized Chao1 diversity of multiple sclerosis patients was significantly lower than that of controls.

Libraries were made from TCR beta cDNA, and they carried unique molecular identifiers. It was from roughly 1.1 to 9.2 million T cells that about half a million cDNA molecules came. MiXCR, run by TCRdb on the PCR reads, gives a single entry per CDR3 protein. The sample lists a few hundred thousand distinct CDR3 sequences, less than 40% occurring once. This clonotype was counted only a few times. The antigen is not known. The receptor's source is a girl aged 2-10 years with multiple sclerosis. Material: blood.

The CDR3 nucleotides are TGTGCCAGCAGCCAAGGTATTCTACAAGAGACCCAGTACTTC. It codes for CASSQGILQETQYF. The chain is built from TRBV3-1 and TRBJ2-5; D unclear. Trimming cost V 1 base and J 2 bases, with 8 bases left between them. The germline V gene encodes CDR1 LGHDT and CDR2 YNNKEL (reference sequence). The length of the CDR3 is 14 residues.